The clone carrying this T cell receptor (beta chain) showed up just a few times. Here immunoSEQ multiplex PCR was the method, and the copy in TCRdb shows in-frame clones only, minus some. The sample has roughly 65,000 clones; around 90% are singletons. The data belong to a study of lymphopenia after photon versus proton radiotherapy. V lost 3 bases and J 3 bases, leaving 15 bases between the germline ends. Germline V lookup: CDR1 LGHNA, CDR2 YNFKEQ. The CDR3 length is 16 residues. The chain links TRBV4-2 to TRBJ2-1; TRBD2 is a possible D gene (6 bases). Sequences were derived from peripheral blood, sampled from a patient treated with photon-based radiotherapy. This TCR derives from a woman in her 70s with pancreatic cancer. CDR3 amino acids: CASSHPAGVNYNEQFF. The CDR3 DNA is TGTGCCAGCAGCCACCCAGCGGGCGTAAACTACAATGAGCAGTTCTTC.